The entry below gives a single T cell receptor (beta chain) sequence along with its context. These data come from a study of control samples from healthy donors and cancer patients. This CDR3 has 17 amino acids. V lost 0 bases, J lost 3 bases, and 8 bases stayed unmatched. Per the germline V gene, CDR1 is SGHVS and CDR2 is FQNEAQ. The method was immunoSEQ multiplex PCR; TCRdb's version includes in-frame clones alone and lacks a portion of them. The repertoire holds roughly 120,000 clones, approximately 90% seen once, with 6% to 8% in the top ten. Sequencing input: blood. The sequence was collected from a woman aged 18 to 35 in good health. The rearrangement joins TRBV7-8 to TRBJ1-5; 7 bases are shared with TRBD1. CDR3 sequence reads: CASSLAPTGRPNQPQHF. The CDR3 DNA follows: TGTGCCAGCAGCTTAGCCCCGACAGGGCGACCCAATCAGCCCCAGCATTTT.